This TCR beta chain stems from a study of blood T cell repertoires in COVID-19. As for the study in general: COVID-19 samples from acute and convalescent phases originated in the United States, Italy and Spain.

Assay used: immunoSEQ multiplex PCR; TCRdb lists only in-frame clones, some missing. The data show 400,000 to 450,000 clones, 90% seen once. Clinical history reported by participants formed the basis on which cohorts were assigned. Donors in Cohort 3 who had recovered were those with two negative PCRs, healthcare professional clearance, or resolution of their symptoms. Germline CDR1 reads LGHNT; CDR2 reads FRNRAP. Trimming pared 4 bases from V and 8 bases from J, leaving 17 bases between. The length of the CDR3 is 14 residues. V usage is TRBV12-5 and J usage is TRBJ1-1; D might be TRBD1 (5 bases). Sequenced input: PBMCs or T cells enriched from blood (not recorded which). This sequence was found in a man aged 18 to 30 who had recovered from COVID-19. Here the CDR3 DNA reads TGTGCTAGTGGTTCCGATACAGGCGCTGGCGAAGCTTTCTTT. Protein: CASGSDTGAGEAFF.